A single T cell receptor beta chain is shown here with its context. The record originates from a study of shared clonotypes between healthy human individuals. Generated by immunoSEQ multiplex PCR, the TCRdb table keeps only in-frame clones and is missing some. Of a few hundred thousand clones listed, 97% are singletons. The CDR3 consists of 17 residues. The V segment lost 5 bases and the J segment 4 bases; nucleotides outside the gene matches: 15. Germline-derived CDR1 and CDR2 are MDHEN and SYDVKM. The sequence came from a woman aged 25 to 39 in good health. The rearrangement uses TRBV28 and TRBJ1-2; 8 bases line up with TRBD1. Sequencing input: naive CD4+ T cells sorted from blood. Subset described: CD45RA+ positively selected. The CDR3 DNA reads as TGTGCCAGCAGTCCATCCTCCCTCGACAGGGGATTCTATGGCTACACCTTC. Translating gives CASSPSSLDRGFYGYTF.